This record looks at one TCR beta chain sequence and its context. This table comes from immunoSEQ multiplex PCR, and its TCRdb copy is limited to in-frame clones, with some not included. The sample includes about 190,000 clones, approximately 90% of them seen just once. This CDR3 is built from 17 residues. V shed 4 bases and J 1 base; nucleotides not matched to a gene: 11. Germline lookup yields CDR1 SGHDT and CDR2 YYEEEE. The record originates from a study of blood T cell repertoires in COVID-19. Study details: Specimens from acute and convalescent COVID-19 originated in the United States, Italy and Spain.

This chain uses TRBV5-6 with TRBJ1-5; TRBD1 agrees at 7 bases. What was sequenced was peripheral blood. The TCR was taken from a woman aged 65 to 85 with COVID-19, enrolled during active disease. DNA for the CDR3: TGTGCCAGCAGCCGCGATGGGGGCAGGGGGAGCAATCAGCCCCAGCATTTT. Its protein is CASSRDGGRGSNQPQHF. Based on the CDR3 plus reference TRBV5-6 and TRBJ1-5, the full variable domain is DAGVTQSPTHLIKTRGQQVTLRCSPKSGHDTVSWYQQALGQGPQFIFQYYEEEERQRGNFPDRFSGHQFPNYSSELNVNALLLGDSALYLCASSRDGGRGSNQPQHFGDGTRLSIL.